This TCR beta chain was observed in a study of shared clonotypes between healthy human individuals. Germline V gene sequence: CDR1 MDHEN, CDR2 SYDVKM. The V end lost 6 bases, the J end lost 7 bases, and 16 bases lay between the germline ends. The CDR3 consists of 14 residues. The table came from immunoSEQ multiplex PCR; TCRdb's copy has only in-frame clones and leaves some out. The sample has 2 million to 2.5 million clones, approximately 95% seen once. Study results and limitations: Naive subsets tended to show greater estimated richness than memory subsets. Read depth was anticipated to influence clonotype sharing among donors. Clonotype sharing across a few donors was observed for 4% to 6.5% of naive CD4 clonotypes.

On this clone itself: Its target is not known.

The TCR originated in a man aged 18 to 30 in good health. Some clones in this sample may be carry-over from other donors' samples. This rearrangement joins TRBV28 to TRBJ2-1; D remains unclear. Sequencing was carried out using naive CD4+ T cells from PBMCs. Specified subset: CD45RA+ positively selected. In nucleotides, the CDR3 is TGTGCCAGCAGCCCTGGAACTACACTGAATGAGCAGTTCTTC. This encodes CASSPGTTLNEQFF.